The clone carrying this T cell receptor (beta chain) was counted a single time. The data are from a study of CD8 T cells in Susac syndrome. Sequencing of TCR beta covered CD8+ and CD4+ T cells obtained from blood. It was healthy donors who served as the controls, matched for age and sex. TEMRA cells were enriched by FACS, and CD4+ and CD8+ T cells were negatively isolated. Roughly 0.45 to 1 ug RNA was reverse transcribed with random hexamers. TCRdb reprocessed the immunoSEQ multiplex PCR reads with MiXCR, giving one entry per CDR3 protein. The sample shows about 160,000 distinct CDR3 sequences, just over 90% of them seen only once. The origin of this receptor is a human donor in good health. Sequenced sample: CD4+ T cells from PBMCs.

Here the CDR3 DNA reads TGTGCCAGCAGCCCAGGGGGGAGCTCCTATAATTCACCCCTCCACTTT. Amino acid sequence: CASSPGGSSYNSPLHF. This chain joins TRBV12-3 or TRBV12-4 and TRBJ1-6; 7 bases match TRBD1. The CDR3 extends over 16 amino acids. Germline trimming cut 6 bases from V and 0 bases from J; bases unmatched to any gene: 5.